The text below deals with one T cell receptor (beta chain). Seattle patient enrollment occurred during active infection, with longitudinal follow-up thereafter. This record comes from a study of blood T cell repertoires in COVID-19. Turning to the study itself: Spain, Italy and the United States supplied samples that represented acute and convalescent COVID-19. PBMCs, B-cell-depleted T cells, or T cells were the source of the cDNA or gDNA that made up the material.

Germline-derived CDR1 and CDR2 are SQVTM and ANQGSEA. The ends were cut back, 6 bases at V and 1 base at J, with 12 bases in the middle. This CDR3 spans 13 amino acids. Original data processing: How many nucleated cells were present was estimated from reference gene primer amplification. Produced via immunoSEQ multiplex PCR; TCRdb's table is partial and in-frame only. That table gives V, J and clone size, and the DNA gave D and trimming. The sample includes 450,000 or so clones, roughly 90% seen only once; the top ten take around 0.92%. The sample was peripheral blood. The chain carries TRBV29-1 and TRBJ1-1, with D possibly TRBD1 on 5 matching bases. The sequence came from a man aged 18 to 30 with COVID-19, enrolled during active disease. This CDR3 reads CSVTTTGNTEAFF. The CDR3, as DNA: TGCAGCGTCACCACCACAGGGAACACTGAAGCTTTCTTT. Complete variable domain (other parts from reference TRBV29-1 and TRBJ1-1): SAVISQKPSRDICQRGTSLTIQCQVDSQVTMMFWYRQQPGQSLTLIATANQGSEATYESGFVIDKFPISRPNLTFSTLTVSNMSPEDSSIYLCSVTTTGNTEAFFGQGTRLTVV.